This TCR beta chain is drawn from a study of CD8 T cells in Susac syndrome. With random hexamers, about 0.5 to 1 ug RNA was reverse transcribed. Amplification of TCR beta CDR3 by immunoSEQ multiplex PCR spanned 54 Vbeta and 13 Jbeta. TCRdb re-derived calls from the immunoSEQ multiplex PCR reads in MiXCR, one entry per CDR3 protein. The sample gives about 120,000 distinct CDR3 sequences, 85% to 95% of which show up once; 0.095% to 0.1% is in the top ten. Trimming cost V 0 bases and J 15 bases; bases outside gene matches: 11. The CDR3 is 15 residues long. Germline V gene data show CDR1 as SGDLS and CDR2 as YYNGEE.

The TCR was taken from a human donor in good health. Sequencing input: CD4+ T cells from PBMCs. The rearrangement links TRBV9 to TRBJ2-1, with 11 bases matching TRBD2. CDR3 bases: TGTGCCAGCAGCGTAGATCTAGCGGGAGGTCCGAGTCCGTTCTTC. It translates to CASSVDLAGGPSPFF.